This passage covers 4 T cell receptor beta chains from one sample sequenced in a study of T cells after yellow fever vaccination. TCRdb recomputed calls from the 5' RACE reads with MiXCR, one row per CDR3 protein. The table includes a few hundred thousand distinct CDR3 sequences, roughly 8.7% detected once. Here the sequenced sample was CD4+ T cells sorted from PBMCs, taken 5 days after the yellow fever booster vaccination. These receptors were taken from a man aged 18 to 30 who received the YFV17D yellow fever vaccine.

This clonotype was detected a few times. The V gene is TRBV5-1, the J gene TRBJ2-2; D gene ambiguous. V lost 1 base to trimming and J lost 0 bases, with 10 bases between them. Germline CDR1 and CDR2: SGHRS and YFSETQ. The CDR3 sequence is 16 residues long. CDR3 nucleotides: TGCGCCAGCAGCTTGAGTGTTGCGACGAACACCGGGGAGCTGTTTTTT. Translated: CASSLSVATNTGELFF.

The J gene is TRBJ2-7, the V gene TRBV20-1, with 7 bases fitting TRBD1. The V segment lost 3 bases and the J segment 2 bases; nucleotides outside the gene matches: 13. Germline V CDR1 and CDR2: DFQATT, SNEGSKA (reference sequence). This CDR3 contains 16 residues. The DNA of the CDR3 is TGCAGTGCTAGTAGCTACACAGGGGTCTCACCCTACGAGCAGTACTTC. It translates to CSASSYTGVSPYEQYF.

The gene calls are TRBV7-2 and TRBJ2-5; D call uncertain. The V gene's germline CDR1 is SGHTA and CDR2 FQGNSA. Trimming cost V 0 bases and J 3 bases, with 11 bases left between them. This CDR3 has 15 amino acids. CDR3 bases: TGTGCCAGCAGCTTAGCTAGCAGAAGAAAAGAGACCCAGTACTTC. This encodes CASSLASRRKETQYF.

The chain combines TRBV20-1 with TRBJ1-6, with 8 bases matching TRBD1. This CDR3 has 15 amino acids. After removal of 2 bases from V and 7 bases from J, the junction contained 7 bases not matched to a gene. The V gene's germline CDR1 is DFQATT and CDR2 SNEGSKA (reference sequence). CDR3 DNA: TGCAGTGCTAGATTCAGGGGGCTGCGGAATTCACCCCTCCACTTT. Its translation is CSARFRGLRNSPLHF.